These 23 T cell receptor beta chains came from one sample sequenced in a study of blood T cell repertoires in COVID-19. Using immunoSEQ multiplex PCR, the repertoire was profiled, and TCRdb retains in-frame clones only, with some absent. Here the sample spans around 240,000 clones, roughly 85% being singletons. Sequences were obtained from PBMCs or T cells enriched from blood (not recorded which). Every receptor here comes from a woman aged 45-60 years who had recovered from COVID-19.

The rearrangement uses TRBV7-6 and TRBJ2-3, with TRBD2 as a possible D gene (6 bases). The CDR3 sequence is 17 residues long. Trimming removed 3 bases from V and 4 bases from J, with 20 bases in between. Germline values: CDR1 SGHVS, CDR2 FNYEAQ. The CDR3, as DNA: TGTGCCAGCAGCTTGTCACCACCGGCGGGGCGTCCAGATACGCAGTATTTT. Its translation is CASSLSPPAGRPDTQYF.

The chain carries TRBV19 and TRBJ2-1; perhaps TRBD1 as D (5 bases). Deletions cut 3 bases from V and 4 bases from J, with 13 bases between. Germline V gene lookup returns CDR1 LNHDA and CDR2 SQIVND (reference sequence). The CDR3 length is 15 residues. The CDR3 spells CASSMGLVIYNEQFF. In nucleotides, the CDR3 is TGTGCCAGTAGTATGGGGCTAGTGATTTACAATGAGCAGTTCTTC.

CDR3 DNA sequence: TGCAGCGTGGAGTACGGGAGGTCAGATACGCAGTATTTT. Its protein product is CSVEYGRSDTQYF. The chain has TRBV29-1 and TRBJ2-3, with 7 bases aligning to TRBD2. The CDR3 runs 13 residues. Trimming removed 6 bases from V and 4 bases from J; junction bases left unmatched: 7. Germline CDR1 SQVTM, CDR2 ANQGSEA.

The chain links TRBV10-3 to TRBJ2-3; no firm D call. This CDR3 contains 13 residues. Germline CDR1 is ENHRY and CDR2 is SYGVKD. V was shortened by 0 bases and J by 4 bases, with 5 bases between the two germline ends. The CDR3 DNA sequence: TGTGCCATCAGTGAGTCGGGCGCAGATACGCAGTATTTT. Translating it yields CAISESGADTQYF.

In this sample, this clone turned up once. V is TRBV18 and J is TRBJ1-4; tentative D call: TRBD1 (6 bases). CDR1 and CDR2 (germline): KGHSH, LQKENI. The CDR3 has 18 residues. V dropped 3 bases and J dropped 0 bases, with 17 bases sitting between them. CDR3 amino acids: CASSPQAAGAATNEKLFF. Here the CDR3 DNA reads TGTGCCAGCTCACCCCAAGCCGCGGGGGCGGCAACTAATGAAAAACTGTTTTTT.

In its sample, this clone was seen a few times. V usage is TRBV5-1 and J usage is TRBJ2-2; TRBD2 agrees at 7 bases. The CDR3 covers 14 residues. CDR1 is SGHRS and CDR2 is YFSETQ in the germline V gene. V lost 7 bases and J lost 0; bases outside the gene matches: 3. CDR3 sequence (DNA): TGCGCCAGCTCCGGGACTACGAACACCGGGGAGCTGTTTTTT. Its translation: CASSGTTNTGELFF.

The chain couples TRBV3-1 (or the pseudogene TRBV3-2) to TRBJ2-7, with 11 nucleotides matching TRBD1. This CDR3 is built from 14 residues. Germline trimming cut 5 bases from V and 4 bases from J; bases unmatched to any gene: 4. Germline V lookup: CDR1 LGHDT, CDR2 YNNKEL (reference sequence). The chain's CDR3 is CASSWTGGGYEQYF. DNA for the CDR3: TGTGCCAGCAGCTGGACAGGGGGCGGGTACGAGCAGTACTTC.

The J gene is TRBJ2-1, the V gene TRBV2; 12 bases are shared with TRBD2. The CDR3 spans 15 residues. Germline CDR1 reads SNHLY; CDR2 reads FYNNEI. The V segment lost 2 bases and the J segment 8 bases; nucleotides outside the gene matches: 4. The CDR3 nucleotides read TGTGCCAGCAGTGAATCTAGCGGGAGGGTGTATGAGCAGTTCTTC. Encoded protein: CASSESSGRVYEQFF.

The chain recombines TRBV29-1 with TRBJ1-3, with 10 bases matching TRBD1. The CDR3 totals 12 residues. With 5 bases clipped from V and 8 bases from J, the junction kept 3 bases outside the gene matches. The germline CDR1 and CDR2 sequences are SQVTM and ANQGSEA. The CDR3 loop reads CSVRQGADTIYF. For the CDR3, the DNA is TGCAGCGTTCGACAGGGGGCCGACACCATATATTTT. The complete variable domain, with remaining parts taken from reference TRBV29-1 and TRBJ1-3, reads SAVISQKPSRDICQRGTSLTIQCQVDSQVTMMFWYRQQPGQSLTLIATANQGSEATYESGFVIDKFPISRPNLTFSTLTVSNMSPEDSSIYLCSVRQGADTIYFGEGSWLTVV.

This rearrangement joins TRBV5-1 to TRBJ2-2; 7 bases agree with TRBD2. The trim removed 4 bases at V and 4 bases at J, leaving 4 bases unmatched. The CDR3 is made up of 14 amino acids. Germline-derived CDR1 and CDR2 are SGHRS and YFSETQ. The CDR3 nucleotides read TGCGCCAGCAGCGCGGGAGTGGGCACCGGGGAGCTGTTTTTT. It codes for CASSAGVGTGELFF.

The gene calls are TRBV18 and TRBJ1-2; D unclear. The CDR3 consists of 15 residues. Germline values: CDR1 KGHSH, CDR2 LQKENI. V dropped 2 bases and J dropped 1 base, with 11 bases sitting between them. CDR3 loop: CASSPNPGSNYGYTF. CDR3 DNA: TGTGCCAGCTCACCAAACCCCGGGAGTAACTATGGCTACACCTTC. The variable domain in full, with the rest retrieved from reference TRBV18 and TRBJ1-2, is NAGVMQNPRHLVRRRGQEARLRCSPMKGHSHVYWYRQLPEEGLKFMVYLQKENIIDESGMPKERFSAEFPKEGPSILRIQQVVRGDSAAYFCASSPNPGSNYGYTFGSGTRLTVV.

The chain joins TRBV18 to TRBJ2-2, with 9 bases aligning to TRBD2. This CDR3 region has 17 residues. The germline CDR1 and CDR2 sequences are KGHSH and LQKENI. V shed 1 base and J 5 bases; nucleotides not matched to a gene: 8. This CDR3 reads CASSPLLRGRGTGELFF. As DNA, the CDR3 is TGTGCCAGCTCACCACTTCTTCGCGGGAGGGGAACCGGGGAGCTGTTTTTT.

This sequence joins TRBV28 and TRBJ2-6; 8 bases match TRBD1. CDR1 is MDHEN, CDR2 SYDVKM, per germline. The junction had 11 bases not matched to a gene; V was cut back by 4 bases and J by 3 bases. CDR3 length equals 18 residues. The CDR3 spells CASSSGQGRVYGANVLTF. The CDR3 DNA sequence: TGTGCCAGCAGTTCCGGACAGGGTCGAGTGTATGGGGCCAACGTCCTGACTTTC.

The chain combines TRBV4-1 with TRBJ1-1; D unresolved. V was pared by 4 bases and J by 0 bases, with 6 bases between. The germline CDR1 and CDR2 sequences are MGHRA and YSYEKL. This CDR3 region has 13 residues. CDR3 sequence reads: CASSPEMNTEAFF. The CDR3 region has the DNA TGCGCCAGCAGCCCCGAGATGAACACTGAAGCTTTCTTT.

The CDR3 DNA follows: TGTGCCAGCTTTATTGACAGGGGAAGGACTGAAGCTTTCTTT. Translated, it gives CASFIDRGRTEAFF. J is TRBJ1-1 and V is TRBV5-5; 8 bases align to TRBD1. The CDR3 is 14 residues long. V gave up 7 bases and J gave up 5 bases; unmatched junction bases: 10. CDR1 is SGHKS, CDR2 YYEKEE, per germline (reference sequence).

Here the CDR3 reads CASSTAPGTYNEQFF. The CDR3 DNA follows: TGTGCCAGTAGTACCGCCCCGGGTACCTACAATGAGCAGTTCTTC. V and J are TRBV19 and TRBJ2-1; D is uncertain. Germline loops: CDR1 LNHDA, CDR2 SQIVND (reference sequence). V gave up 4 bases and J gave up 2 bases, with 12 bases separating them. There are 15 residues in the CDR3.

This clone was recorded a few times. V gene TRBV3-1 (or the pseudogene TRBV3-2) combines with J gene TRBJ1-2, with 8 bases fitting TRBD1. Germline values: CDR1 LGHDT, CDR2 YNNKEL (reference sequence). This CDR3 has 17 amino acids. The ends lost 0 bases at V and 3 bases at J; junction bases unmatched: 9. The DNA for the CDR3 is TGTGCCAGCAGCCAAGATTGGTCAGGGGGCGAGGACTATGGCTACACCTTC. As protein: CASSQDWSGGEDYGYTF.

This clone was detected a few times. The CDR3 DNA reads TGTGCCAGCAGCTTTAGCAGTGAGCAGTTCTTC. Residues: CASSFSSEQFF. The V and J genes are TRBV7-6 and TRBJ2-1; the D is unclear. This CDR3 comprises 11 residues. CDR1 SGHVS and CDR2 FNYEAQ come from the germline V gene. V shed 3 bases and J shed 9 bases, with 6 bases lying between them.

As DNA, the CDR3 is TGCAGCGTCACCGAGGACAGATACACTGAAGCTTTCTTT. Translation: CSVTEDRYTEAFF. The chain employs TRBV29-1 and TRBJ1-1; tentatively, D is TRBD1 (6 bases). The CDR3 sequence is 13 residues long. Looked up from germline, CDR1 is SQVTM and CDR2 is ANQGSEA. Between the trimmed V and J ends, which lost 6 bases and 3 bases, there was a span of 14 bases.

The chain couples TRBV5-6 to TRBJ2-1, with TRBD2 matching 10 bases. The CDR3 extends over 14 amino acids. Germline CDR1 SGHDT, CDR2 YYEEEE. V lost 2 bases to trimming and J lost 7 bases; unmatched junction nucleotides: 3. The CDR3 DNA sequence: TGTGCCAGCAGCTTATTACTAGCGGGAAATGAGCAGTTCTTC. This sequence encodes CASSLLLAGNEQFF.

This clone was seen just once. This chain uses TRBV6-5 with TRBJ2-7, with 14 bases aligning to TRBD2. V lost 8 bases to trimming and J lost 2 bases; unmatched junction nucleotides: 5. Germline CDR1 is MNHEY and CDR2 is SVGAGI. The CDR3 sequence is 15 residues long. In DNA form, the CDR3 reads TGTGCCAGCCCCGGGACTAGCGGGAGCCCCTACGAGCAGTACTTC. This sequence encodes CASPGTSGSPYEQYF.

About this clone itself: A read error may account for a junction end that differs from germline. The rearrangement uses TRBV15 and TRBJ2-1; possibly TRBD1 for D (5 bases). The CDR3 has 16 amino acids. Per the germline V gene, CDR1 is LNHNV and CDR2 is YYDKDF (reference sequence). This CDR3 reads CATRREVAGPHNEQFF. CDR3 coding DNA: TGTGCCACCAGGAGAGAGGTGGCAGGGCCCCACAATGAGCAGTTCTTC. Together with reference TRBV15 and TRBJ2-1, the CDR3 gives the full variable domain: DAMVIQNPRYQVTQFGKPVTLSCSQTLNHNVMYWYQQKSSQAPKLLFHYYDKDFNNEADTPDNFQSRRPNTSFCFLDIRSPGLGDTAMYLCATRREVAGPHNEQFFGPGTRLTVL.

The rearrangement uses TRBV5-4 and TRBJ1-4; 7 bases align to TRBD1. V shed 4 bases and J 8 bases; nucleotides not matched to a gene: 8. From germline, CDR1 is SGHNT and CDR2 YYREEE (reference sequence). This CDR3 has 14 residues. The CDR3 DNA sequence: TGTGCCAGCAGCACCGGGACAGATCCAGAAAAACTGTTTTTT. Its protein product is CASSTGTDPEKLFF.